This TCR beta chain was documented in a study of blood T cell repertoires in COVID-19. Study information: Acute and convalescent COVID-19 samples came from the United States, Italy and Spain.

Profiling relied on immunoSEQ multiplex PCR, and the TCRdb table lists in-frame clones only, not all of them. The sample includes 250,000 to 350,000 clones, around nine tenths of them seen just once. V shed 7 bases and J shed 4 bases, with 10 bases lying between them. This CDR3 has 12 amino acids. Germline V gene data show CDR1 as MNHEY and CDR2 as SMNVEV (reference sequence). The chain carries TRBV27 and TRBJ2-5; D may be TRBD1 (6 bases). The clonotype originates from a woman in her twenties or thirties with COVID-19, enrolled during active disease. Sequenced sample: peripheral blood. The CDR3 DNA is TGTGCCAGCATACAGGGCAGAGAGACCCAGTACTTC. This translates into CASIQGRETQYF.